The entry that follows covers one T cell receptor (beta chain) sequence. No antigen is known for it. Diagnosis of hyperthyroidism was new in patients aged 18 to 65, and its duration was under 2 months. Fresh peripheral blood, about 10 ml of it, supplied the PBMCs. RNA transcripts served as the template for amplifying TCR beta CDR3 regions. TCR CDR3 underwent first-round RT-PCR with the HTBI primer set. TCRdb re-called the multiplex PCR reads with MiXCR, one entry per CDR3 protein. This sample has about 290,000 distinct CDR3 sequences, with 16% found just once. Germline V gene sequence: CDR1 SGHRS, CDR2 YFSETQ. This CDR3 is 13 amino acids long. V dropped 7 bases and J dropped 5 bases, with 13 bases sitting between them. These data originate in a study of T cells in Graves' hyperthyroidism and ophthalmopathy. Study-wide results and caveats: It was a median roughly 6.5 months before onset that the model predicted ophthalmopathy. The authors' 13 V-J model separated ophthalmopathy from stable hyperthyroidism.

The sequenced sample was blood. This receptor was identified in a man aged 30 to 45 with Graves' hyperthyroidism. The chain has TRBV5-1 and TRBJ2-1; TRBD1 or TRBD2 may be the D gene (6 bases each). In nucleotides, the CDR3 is TGCGCCAGCGCTAAGGGGGGTAACAATGAGCAGTTCTTC. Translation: CASAKGGNNEQFF.